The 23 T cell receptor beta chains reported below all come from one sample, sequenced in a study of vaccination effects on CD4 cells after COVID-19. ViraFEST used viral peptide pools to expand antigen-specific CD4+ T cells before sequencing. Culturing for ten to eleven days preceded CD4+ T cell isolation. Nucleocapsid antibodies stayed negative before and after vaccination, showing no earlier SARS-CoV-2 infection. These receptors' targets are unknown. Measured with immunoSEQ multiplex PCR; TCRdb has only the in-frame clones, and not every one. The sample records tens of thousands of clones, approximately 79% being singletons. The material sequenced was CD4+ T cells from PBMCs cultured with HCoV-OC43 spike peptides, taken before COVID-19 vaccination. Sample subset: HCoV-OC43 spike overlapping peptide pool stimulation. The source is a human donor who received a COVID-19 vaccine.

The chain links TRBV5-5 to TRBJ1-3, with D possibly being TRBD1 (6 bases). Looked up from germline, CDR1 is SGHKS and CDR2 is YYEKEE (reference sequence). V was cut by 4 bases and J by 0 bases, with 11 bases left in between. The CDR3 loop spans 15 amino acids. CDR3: CASSGSGASGNTIYF. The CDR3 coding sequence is TGTGCCAGCAGCGGGTCAGGGGCCTCTGGAAACACCATATATTTT. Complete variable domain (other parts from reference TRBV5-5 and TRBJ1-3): DAGVTQSPTHLIKTRGQQVTLRCSPISGHKSVSWYQQVLGQGPQFIFQYYEKEERGRGNFPDRFSARQFPNYSSELNVNALLLGDSALYLCASSGSGASGNTIYFGEGSWLTVV.

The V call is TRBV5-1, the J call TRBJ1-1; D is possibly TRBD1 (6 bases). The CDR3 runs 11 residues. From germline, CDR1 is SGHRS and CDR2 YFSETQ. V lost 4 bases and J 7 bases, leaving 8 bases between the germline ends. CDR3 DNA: TGCGCCAGCAGCCTACAGGGTGAAGCTTTCTTT. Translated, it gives CASSLQGEAFF.

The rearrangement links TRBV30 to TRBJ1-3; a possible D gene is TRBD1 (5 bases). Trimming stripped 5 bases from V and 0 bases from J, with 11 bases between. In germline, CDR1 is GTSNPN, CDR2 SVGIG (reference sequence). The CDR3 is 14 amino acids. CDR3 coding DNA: TGTGCCTGGGGAACAGGCCCCTCTGGAAACACCATATATTTT. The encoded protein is CAWGTGPSGNTIYF.

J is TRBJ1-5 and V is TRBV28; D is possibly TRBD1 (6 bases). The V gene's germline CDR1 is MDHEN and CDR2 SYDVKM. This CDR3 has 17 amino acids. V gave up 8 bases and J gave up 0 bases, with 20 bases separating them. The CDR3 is CASSTGFLSYSNQPQHF. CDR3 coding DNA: TGTGCCAGCTCAACAGGGTTCCTTTCCTATAGCAATCAGCCCCAGCATTTT.

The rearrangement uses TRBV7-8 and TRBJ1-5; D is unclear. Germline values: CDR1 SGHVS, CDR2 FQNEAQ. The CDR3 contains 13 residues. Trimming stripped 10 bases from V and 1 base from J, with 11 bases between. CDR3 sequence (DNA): TGTGCCACGGGGATGGACAGCAATCAGCCCCAGCATTTT. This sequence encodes CATGMDSNQPQHF. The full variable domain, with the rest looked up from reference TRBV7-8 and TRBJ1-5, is GAGVSQSPRYKVAKRGQDVALRCDPISGHVSLFWYQQALGQGPEFLTYFQNEAQLDKSGLPSDRFFAERPEGSVSTLKIQRTQQEDSAVYLCATGMDSNQPQHFGDGTRLSIL.

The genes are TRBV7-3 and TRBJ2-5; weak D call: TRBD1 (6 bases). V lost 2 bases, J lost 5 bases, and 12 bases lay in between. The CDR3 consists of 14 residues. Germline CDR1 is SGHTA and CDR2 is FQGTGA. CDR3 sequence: CASSLHGTLETQYF. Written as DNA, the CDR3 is TGTGCCAGCAGCTTACACGGGACACTGGAGACCCAGTACTTC.

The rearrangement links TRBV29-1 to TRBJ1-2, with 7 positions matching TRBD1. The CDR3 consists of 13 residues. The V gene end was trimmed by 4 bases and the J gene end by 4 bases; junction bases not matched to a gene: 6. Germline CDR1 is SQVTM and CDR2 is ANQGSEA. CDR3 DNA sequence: TGCAGCGTTGGGACAGGACTGATCTATGGCTACACCTTC. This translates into CSVGTGLIYGYTF.

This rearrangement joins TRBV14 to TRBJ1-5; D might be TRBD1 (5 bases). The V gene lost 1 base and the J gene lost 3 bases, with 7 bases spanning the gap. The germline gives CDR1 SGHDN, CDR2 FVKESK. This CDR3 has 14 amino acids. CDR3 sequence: CASSQAGINQPQHF. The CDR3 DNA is TGTGCCAGCAGCCAAGCAGGGATCAATCAGCCCCAGCATTTT.

The CDR3 loop is CASVPQRYEQYV. CDR3 sequence (DNA): TGTGCCAGCGTACCGCAGCGCTACGAGCAGTACGTC. The chain carries TRBV3-1 (or the pseudogene TRBV3-2) and TRBJ2-7; D is undetermined. With 8 bases removed from V and 3 bases from J, the gap between germline ends came to 11 bases. The CDR3 totals 12 residues. Germline V gene lookup returns CDR1 LGHDT and CDR2 YNNKEL (reference sequence).

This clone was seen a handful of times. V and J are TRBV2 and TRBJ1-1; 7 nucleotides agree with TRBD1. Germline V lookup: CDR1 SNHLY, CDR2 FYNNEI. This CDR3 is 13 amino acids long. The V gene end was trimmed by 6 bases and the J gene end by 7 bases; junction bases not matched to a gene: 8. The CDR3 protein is CASSRTGDLEAFF. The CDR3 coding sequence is TGTGCCAGCAGCCGAACAGGGGACCTTGAAGCTTTCTTT.

DNA of the CDR3: TGTGCCAGCTCACCCCCGGGGGTTGTCACTGAAGCTTTCTTT. Translation: CASSPPGVVTEAFF. This chain joins TRBV18 and TRBJ1-1, with a weak D call TRBD1 (5 bases). Between the trimmed V and J ends, which lost 3 bases and 4 bases, there was a span of 12 bases. The V gene's germline CDR1 is KGHSH and CDR2 LQKENI. This CDR3 comprises 14 residues.

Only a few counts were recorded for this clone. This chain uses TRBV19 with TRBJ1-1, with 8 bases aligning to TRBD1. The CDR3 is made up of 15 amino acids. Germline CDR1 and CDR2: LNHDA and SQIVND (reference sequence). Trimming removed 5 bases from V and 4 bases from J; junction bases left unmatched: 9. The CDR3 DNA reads TGTGCCAGTAGTGCCCCCAGGGGGCTGGTCACTGAAGCTTTCTTT. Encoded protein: CASSAPRGLVTEAFF. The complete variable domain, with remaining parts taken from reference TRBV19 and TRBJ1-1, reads DGGITQSPKYLFRKEGQNVTLSCEQNLNHDAMYWYRQDPGQGLRLIYYSQIVNDFQKGDIAEGYSVSREKKESFPLTVTSAQKNPTAFYLCASSAPRGLVTEAFFGQGTRLTVV.

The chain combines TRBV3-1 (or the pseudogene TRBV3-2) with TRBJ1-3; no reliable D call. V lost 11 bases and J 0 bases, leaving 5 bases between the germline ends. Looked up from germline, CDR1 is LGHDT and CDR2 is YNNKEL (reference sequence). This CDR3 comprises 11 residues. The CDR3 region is CALDSGNTIYF. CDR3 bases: TGTGCCCTGGACTCTGGAAACACCATATATTTT.

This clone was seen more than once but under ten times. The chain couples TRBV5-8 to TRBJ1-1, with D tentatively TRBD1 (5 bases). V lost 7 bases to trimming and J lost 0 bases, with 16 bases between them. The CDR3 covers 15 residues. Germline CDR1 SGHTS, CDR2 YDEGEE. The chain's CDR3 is CASPGGDLMNTEAFF. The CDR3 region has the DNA TGTGCCAGCCCTGGGGGGGACCTTATGAACACTGAAGCTTTCTTT.

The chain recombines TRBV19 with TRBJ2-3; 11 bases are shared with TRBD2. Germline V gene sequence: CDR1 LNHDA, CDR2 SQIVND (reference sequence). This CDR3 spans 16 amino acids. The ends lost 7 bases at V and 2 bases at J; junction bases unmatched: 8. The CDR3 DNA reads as TGTGCCAGTACCCGATCACTAGCGGGGGACACAGATACGCAGTATTTT. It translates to CASTRSLAGDTDTQYF.

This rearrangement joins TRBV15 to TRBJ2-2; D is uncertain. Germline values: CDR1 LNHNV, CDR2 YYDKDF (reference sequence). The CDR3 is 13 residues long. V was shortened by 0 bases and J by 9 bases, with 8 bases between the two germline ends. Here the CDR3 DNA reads TGTGCCACCAGCAGAGACCCTCTTCGGGAGCTGTTTTTT. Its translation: CATSRDPLRELFF.

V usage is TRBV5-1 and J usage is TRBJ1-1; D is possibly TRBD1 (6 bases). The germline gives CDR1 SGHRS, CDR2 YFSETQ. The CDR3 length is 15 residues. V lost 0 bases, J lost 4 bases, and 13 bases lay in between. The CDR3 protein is CASSLEVGRGTEAFF. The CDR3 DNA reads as TGCGCCAGCAGCTTGGAAGTTGGCAGGGGCACTGAAGCTTTCTTT.

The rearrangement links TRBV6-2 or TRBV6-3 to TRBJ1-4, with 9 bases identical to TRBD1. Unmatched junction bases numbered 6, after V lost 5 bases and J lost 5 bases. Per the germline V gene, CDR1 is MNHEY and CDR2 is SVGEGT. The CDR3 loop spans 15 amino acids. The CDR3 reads CASSLAGTGNEKLFF. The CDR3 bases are TGTGCCAGCAGTCTTGCCGGGACAGGGAATGAAAAACTGTTTTTT.

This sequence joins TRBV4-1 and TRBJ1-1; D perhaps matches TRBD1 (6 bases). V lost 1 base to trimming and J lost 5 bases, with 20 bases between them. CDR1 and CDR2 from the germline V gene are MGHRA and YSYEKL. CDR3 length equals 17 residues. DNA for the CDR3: TGCGCCAGCAGCCAAGCCCCGAAACCGGGGGCCGGTACTGAAGCTTTCTTT. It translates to CASSQAPKPGAGTEAFF.

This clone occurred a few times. The CDR3 coding sequence is TGCGCCAGCTCGAGTTACCACAGGGGGCGAGACAACACTGAAGCTTTCTTT. It is translated as CASSSYHRGRDNTEAFF. The genes are TRBV10-2 and TRBJ1-1, with 9 bases lining up with TRBD1. J lost 2 bases, V lost 8 bases, and 15 bases had no gene match. CDR1 is WSHSY and CDR2 is SAAADI in the germline V gene. The CDR3 spans 17 residues.

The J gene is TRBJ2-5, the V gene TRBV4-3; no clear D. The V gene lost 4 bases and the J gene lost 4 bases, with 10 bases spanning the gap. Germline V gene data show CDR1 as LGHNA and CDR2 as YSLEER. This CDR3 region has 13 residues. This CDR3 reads CASSPRHGETQYF. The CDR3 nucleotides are TGCGCCAGCAGCCCCCGGCATGGAGAGACCCAGTACTTC.

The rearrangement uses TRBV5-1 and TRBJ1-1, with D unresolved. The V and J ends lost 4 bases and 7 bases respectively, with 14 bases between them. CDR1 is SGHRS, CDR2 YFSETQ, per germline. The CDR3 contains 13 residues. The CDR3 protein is CASSVDTGDEAFF. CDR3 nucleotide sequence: TGCGCCAGCAGCGTCGACACCGGGGATGAAGCTTTCTTT.

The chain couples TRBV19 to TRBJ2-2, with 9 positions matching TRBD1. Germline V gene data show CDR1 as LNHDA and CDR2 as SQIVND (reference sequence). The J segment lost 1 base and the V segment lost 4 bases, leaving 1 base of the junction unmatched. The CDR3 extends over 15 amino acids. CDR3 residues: CASSRDRVNTGELFF. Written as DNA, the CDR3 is TGTGCCAGTAGTAGGGACAGGGTGAACACCGGGGAGCTGTTTTTT.